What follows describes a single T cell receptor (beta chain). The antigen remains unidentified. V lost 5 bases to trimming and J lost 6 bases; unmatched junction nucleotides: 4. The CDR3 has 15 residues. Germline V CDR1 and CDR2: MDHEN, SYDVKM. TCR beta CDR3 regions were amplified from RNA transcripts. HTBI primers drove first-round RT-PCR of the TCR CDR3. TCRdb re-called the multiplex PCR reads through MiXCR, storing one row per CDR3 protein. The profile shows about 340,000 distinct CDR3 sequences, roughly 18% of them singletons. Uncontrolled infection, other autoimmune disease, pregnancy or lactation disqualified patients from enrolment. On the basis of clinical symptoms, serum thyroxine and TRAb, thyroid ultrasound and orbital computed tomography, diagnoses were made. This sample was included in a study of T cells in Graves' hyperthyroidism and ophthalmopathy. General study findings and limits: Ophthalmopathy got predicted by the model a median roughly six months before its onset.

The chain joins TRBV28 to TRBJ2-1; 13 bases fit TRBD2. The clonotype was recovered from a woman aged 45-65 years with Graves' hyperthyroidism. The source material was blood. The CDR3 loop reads CASSQGLAGFNEQFF. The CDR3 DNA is TGTGCCAGCAGTCAGGGACTAGCGGGATTCAATGAGCAGTTCTTC.